This entry features one TCR beta chain sequence. These data originate in a study of cytotoxic CD8 clonotypes in ibrutinib-treated CLL. Study in general: Following a median about twelve months of treatment, with a range of 6 to 36, response samples were taken.

The table came from immunoSEQ multiplex PCR; TCRdb's copy has only in-frame clones and leaves some out. The sample records roughly 180,000 clones, around 80% being singletons. V lost 5 bases to trimming and J lost 0 bases, with 14 bases between them. The CDR3 consists of 15 residues. The germline gives CDR1 SGHNT, CDR2 YYREEE (reference sequence). The chain uses TRBV5-4 and TRBJ1-1; D ambiguous. The TCR originated in a human donor with chronic lymphocytic leukemia. Specimen: PBMCs, collected after 24 months of ibrutinib treatment. This CDR3 is CASRPSAFMNTEAFF. The CDR3 DNA is TGTGCCAGCAGGCCCTCGGCATTTATGAACACTGAAGCTTTCTTT.